This T cell receptor beta chain was captured in a study of vaccination and CD4 T cells after COVID-19. Background on the study: The study enrolled six male and four female convalescents, two of whom were Hispanic. Post-vaccine sampling followed dose two by a median 72 days (range 14 to 241).

CDR1 and CDR2 (germline): MNHEY, SMNVEV (reference sequence). The CDR3 length is 12 residues. V was pared by 5 bases and J by 7 bases, with 9 bases between. With the Oncomine TCR Beta short-read assay, DNA from cultured CD4+ T cells was sequenced. One entry per CDR3 protein results from TCRdb running MiXCR on the PCR reads. The data show about 20,000 distinct CDR3 sequences, about 68% seen once. As to treatment: approximately nine-day PBMC culture with coronavirus spike peptide pools or control peptides (ViraFEST assay). About this clonotype itself: Its target is not known.

The chain recombines TRBV27 with TRBJ1-5; no clear D. Sequencing input: CD4+ T cells from blood, cultured in vitro. This receptor was obtained from a human donor who had recovered from COVID-19. The CDR3 here is CASSPLGQPQHF. The CDR3 DNA follows: TGTGCCAGCAGTCCCCTTGGGCAGCCCCAGCATTTT.